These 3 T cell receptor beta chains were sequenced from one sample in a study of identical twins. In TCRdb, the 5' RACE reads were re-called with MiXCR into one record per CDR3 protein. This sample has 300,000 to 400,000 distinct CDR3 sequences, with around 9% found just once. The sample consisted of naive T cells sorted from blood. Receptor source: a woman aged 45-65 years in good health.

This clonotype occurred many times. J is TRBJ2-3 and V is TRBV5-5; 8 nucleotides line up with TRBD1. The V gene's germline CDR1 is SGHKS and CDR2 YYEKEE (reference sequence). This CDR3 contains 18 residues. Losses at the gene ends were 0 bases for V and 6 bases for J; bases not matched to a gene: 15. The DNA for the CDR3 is TGTGCCAGCAGCTTGGAAGGCGTAAGGACAGGGAGGTCCGATACGCAGTATTTT. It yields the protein CASSLEGVRTGRSDTQYF.

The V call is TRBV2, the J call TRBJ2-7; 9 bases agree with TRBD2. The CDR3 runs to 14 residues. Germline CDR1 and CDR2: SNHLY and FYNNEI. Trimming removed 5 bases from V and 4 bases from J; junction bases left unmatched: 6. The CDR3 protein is CASSLSGSGYEQYF. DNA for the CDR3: TGTGCCAGCAGTCTTAGCGGGAGCGGATACGAGCAGTACTTC.

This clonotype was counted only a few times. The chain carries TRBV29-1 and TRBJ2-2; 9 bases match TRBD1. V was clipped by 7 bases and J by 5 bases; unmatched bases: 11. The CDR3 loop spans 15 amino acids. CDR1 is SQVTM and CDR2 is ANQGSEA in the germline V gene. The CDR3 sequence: CSAGGGTGFTGELFF. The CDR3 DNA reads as TGCAGCGCCGGGGGTGGGACAGGGTTTACCGGGGAGCTGTTTTTT.